Below, 24 T cell receptor beta chains from the same sample are listed, as sequenced in a study of T-cell reconstitution after alpha-beta-depleted transplantation in children. This sample's TCRbeta library carried unique molecular identifier barcodes. TCRdb re-called the PCR reads with MiXCR, one entry per CDR3 protein. The sample has 450,000 to 550,000 distinct CDR3 sequences; roughly 11% are singletons. Source: PBMCs, mostly from graft donor cells, taken 180 days after TCRalphabeta/CD19-depleted stem cell transplant. These receptors were collected from a female patient aged 2-9 years who had a stem cell transplant for aplastic anemia, so the T cells may come from the graft donor.

This clonotype was detected only a few times. The chain recombines TRBV5-1 with TRBJ2-7; 10 bases are a match to TRBD1. The V gene's germline CDR1 is SGHRS and CDR2 YFSETQ. CDR3 length equals 14 residues. After removal of 4 bases from V and 6 bases from J, the junction contained 7 bases not matched to a gene. The CDR3 bases are TGCGCCAGCAGCCCCGGGACAGGGGACCTCGAGCAGTACTTC. Protein product: CASSPGTGDLEQYF.

This clonotype was seen more than once but under ten times. This chain links TRBV12-3 or TRBV12-4 with TRBJ2-1; 11 positions agree with TRBD2. The CDR3 length is 15 residues. V gave up 3 bases and J gave up 8 bases; unmatched junction bases: 6. The CDR3 spells CASSLVAGGSDEQFF. CDR3 bases: TGTGCCAGCAGTTTGGTAGCGGGAGGGTCAGATGAGCAGTTCTTC.

In its sample, this clonotype was seen a few times. The genes are TRBV29-1 and TRBJ1-2; D is perhaps TRBD1 (6 bases). Germline V gives CDR1 SQVTM, CDR2 ANQGSEA. This CDR3 region has 15 residues. Trimming removed 2 bases from V and 4 bases from J, with 17 bases in between. The CDR3 nucleotides are TGCAGCGTTGAACCTGGGACATTTAAGGCCTATGGCTACACCTTC. Translation gives CSVEPGTFKAYGYTF. Supplemented by reference TRBV29-1 and TRBJ1-2, the full variable domain reads SAVISQKPSRDICQRGTSLTIQCQVDSQVTMMFWYRQQPGQSLTLIATANQGSEATYESGFVIDKFPISRPNLTFSTLTVSNMSPEDSSIYLCSVEPGTFKAYGYTFGSGTRLTVV.

V usage is TRBV28 and J usage is TRBJ2-5; TRBD2 matches 7 bases. The CDR3 is 19 amino acids. With V trimmed by 6 bases and J by 4 bases, 23 bases remained unmatched. Germline CDR1 reads MDHEN; CDR2 reads SYDVKM. The CDR3 reads CASSPPTRAGFPRGETQYF. As DNA, the CDR3 is TGTGCCAGCAGCCCCCCAACACGAGCGGGGTTTCCCCGAGGAGAGACCCAGTACTTC.

This clonotype came up many times. V is TRBV29-1 and J is TRBJ2-5; 7 nucleotides align to TRBD2. Unmatched junction bases numbered 20, after V lost 0 bases and J lost 1 base. The CDR3 runs 20 residues. Germline V gene lookup returns CDR1 SQVTM and CDR2 ANQGSEA. The CDR3 sequence is CSVEDGHLGREFVFQETQYF. CDR3 coding DNA: TGCAGCGTTGAAGATGGTCATCTCGGGCGGGAGTTTGTTTTCCAAGAGACCCAGTACTTC.

This clonotype was counted between two and nine times. The chain has TRBV7-2 and TRBJ1-6; 8 bases are shared with TRBD1. The CDR3 has 14 residues. Per germline, CDR1 SGHTA and CDR2 FQGNSA. V shed 5 bases and J 10 bases; nucleotides not matched to a gene: 7. CDR3 loop: CASSVRDRISPLHF. The DNA of the CDR3 is TGTGCCAGCAGCGTCCGGGACAGGATCTCACCCCTCCACTTT.

This clonotype was found a few times. The chain joins TRBV13 to TRBJ1-5; D remains unclear. The CDR3 sequence is 10 residues long. V was cut by 5 bases and J by 9 bases, with 5 bases left in between. Looked up from germline, CDR1 is PRHDT and CDR2 is FYEKMQ (reference sequence). CDR3 region: CASSPAPQHF. The CDR3 DNA reads as TGTGCCAGCAGCCCCGCGCCCCAGCATTTT.

The CDR3 is CASSLRPSGRTAYEQYV. In DNA form, the CDR3 reads TGTGCCAGCAGCTTACGGCCTAGCGGGAGGACAGCCTACGAGCAGTACGTC. The chain links TRBV7-2 to TRBJ2-7, with 11 bases matching TRBD2. The CDR3 runs 17 residues. Per the germline V gene, CDR1 is SGHTA and CDR2 is FQGNSA. The junction had 8 bases not matched to a gene; V was cut back by 2 bases and J by 2 bases.

This clonotype was observed a few times. The genes are TRBV5-8 and TRBJ1-6; D perhaps matches TRBD1 (6 bases). The CDR3 contains 15 residues. V was cut by 0 bases and J by 4 bases, with 8 bases left in between. Germline CDR1 is SGHTS and CDR2 is YDEGEE. CDR3: CASSLVGHYNSPLHF. CDR3 bases: TGTGCCAGCAGCTTGGTGGGACATTATAATTCACCCCTCCACTTT.

Only a few counts were recorded for this clonotype. Here the CDR3 DNA reads TGTGCCCACCAGGGGGTACAATATGGCTACACCTTC. This sequence encodes CAHQGVQYGYTF. This chain connects TRBV30 to TRBJ1-2; 7 bases line up with TRBD1. Germline lookup yields CDR1 GTSNPN and CDR2 SVGIG (reference sequence). V lost 8 bases, J lost 5 bases, and 8 bases stayed unmatched. The CDR3 loop spans 12 amino acids. Combining the CDR3 with reference TRBV30 and TRBJ1-2 gives the whole variable domain SQTIHQWPATLVQPVGSPLSLECTVEGTSNPNLYWYRQAAGRGLQLLFYSVGIGQISSEVPQNLSASRPQDRQFILSSKKLLLSDSGFYLCAHQGVQYGYTFGSGTRLTVV.

In its sample, this clonotype was seen once. This clone may be a read error of a much larger clone one base away. V usage is TRBV25-1 and J usage is TRBJ2-3; tentatively, D is TRBD1 (6 bases). CDR1 is MGHDK and CDR2 is SYGVNS in the germline V gene. This CDR3 has 15 amino acids. The CDR3, as DNA: TGTGCCAGCAGTGACGGGCGGACAGTCACAGATACGCTGTATTTT. As protein: CASSDGRTVTDTLYF. Variable domain in full (rest from reference TRBV25-1 and TRBJ2-3): EADIYQTPRYLVIGTGKKITLECSQTMGHDKMYWYQQDPGMELHLIHYSYGVNSTEKGDLSSESTVSRIRTEHFPLTLESARPSHTSQYLCASSDGRTVTDTLYFGPGTRLTVL.

J is TRBJ1-2 and V is TRBV29-1; 8 bases are shared with TRBD1. Germline trimming cut 6 bases from V and 10 bases from J; bases unmatched to any gene: 7. The CDR3 extends over 11 amino acids. The germline V gene encodes CDR1 SQVTM and CDR2 ANQGSEA. DNA for the CDR3: TGCAGCGTGAGGACAGGGTACGACTACACCTTC. As protein: CSVRTGYDYTF.

This clonotype was recorded many times. The chain recombines TRBV11-2 with TRBJ2-7, with D unresolved. V shed 6 bases and J shed 4 bases, with 10 bases lying between them. Per germline, CDR1 SGHAT and CDR2 FQNNGV. There are 12 residues in the CDR3. As DNA, the CDR3 is TGTGCCAGCAGTTCAAGGGCTTACGAGCAGTACGTC. It codes for CASSSRAYEQYV.

This clonotype has only a few counts. This sequence joins TRBV29-1 and TRBJ2-7; possibly TRBD1 for D (5 bases). The CDR3 has 12 amino acids. The germline gives CDR1 SQVTM, CDR2 ANQGSEA. Trimming shortened V by 4 bases and J by 2 bases, and 9 bases separated the two germline ends. The CDR3 nucleotides read TGCAGCGTTGCGACAGAGACCTACGAGCAGTACGTC. It is translated as CSVATETYEQYV.

This clonotype was recorded at least ten times. The chain has TRBV11-2 and TRBJ2-3; 12 bases are a match to TRBD2. From germline, CDR1 is SGHAT and CDR2 FQNNGV. V lost 1 base and J lost 0; bases outside the gene matches: 5. The CDR3 sequence is 18 residues long. The CDR3 DNA reads TGTGCCAGCAGCTTAGTCCCGGGACTAGCGGGTAGCACAGATACGCAGTATTTT. Translated: CASSLVPGLAGSTDTQYF.

This clonotype has just a few counts. This chain links TRBV29-1 with TRBJ1-2; perhaps TRBD1 as D (5 bases). Per the germline V gene, CDR1 is SQVTM and CDR2 is ANQGSEA. V was shortened by 0 bases and J by 6 bases, with 8 bases between the two germline ends. The CDR3 runs to 12 residues. In DNA form, the CDR3 reads TGCAGCGTTGAAGACAGGGAAAATGGCTACACCTTC. Amino acids: CSVEDRENGYTF. The full variable domain, in which reference TRBV29-1 and TRBJ1-2 provide the parts outside the CDR3, is SAVISQKPSRDICQRGTSLTIQCQVDSQVTMMFWYRQQPGQSLTLIATANQGSEATYESGFVIDKFPISRPNLTFSTLTVSNMSPEDSSIYLCSVEDRENGYTFGSGTRLTVV.

This clonotype was observed a handful of times. This rearrangement joins TRBV25-1 to TRBJ1-5, with a weak D call TRBD1 (5 bases). The germline V gene encodes CDR1 MGHDK and CDR2 SYGVNS. V dropped 4 bases and J dropped 7 bases, with 11 bases sitting between them. The CDR3 has 13 amino acids. The CDR3 here is CASSVGEWQPQHF. The CDR3 DNA sequence: TGTGCCAGCAGTGTGGGGGAATGGCAGCCCCAGCATTTT.

This clonotype was seen more than once but under ten times. The V and J genes are TRBV24-1 and TRBJ2-3; maybe TRBD1 (5 bases). V lost 4 bases and J 1 base, leaving 14 bases between the germline ends. The CDR3 has 16 residues. Per germline, CDR1 KGHDR and CDR2 SFDVKD. The CDR3, as DNA: TGTGCCACCAGTGAGGGCGGACACCTTGGCACAGATACGCAGTATTTT. Its protein product is CATSEGGHLGTDTQYF.

The chain recombines TRBV9 with TRBJ2-1; possible D gene TRBD1, 6 bases. This CDR3 region has 15 residues. Trimming shortened V by 0 bases and J by 4 bases, and 11 bases separated the two germline ends. Germline assignment: CDR1 SGDLS and CDR2 YYNGEE. The CDR3 coding sequence is TGTGCCAGCAGCGTAGCAGGGGCAGATTACAATGAGCAGTTCTTC. Amino acid sequence: CASSVAGADYNEQFF.

This clonotype appeared a few times. The rearrangement links TRBV7-8 to TRBJ2-1; 9 positions agree with TRBD1. The CDR3 runs 16 residues. Per germline, CDR1 SGHVS and CDR2 FQNEAQ. V was pared by 0 bases and J by 7 bases, with 7 bases of the junction left unmatched. The chain's CDR3 is CASSLAGQGMGNEQFF. CDR3 coding DNA: TGTGCCAGCAGCTTAGCCGGACAGGGGATGGGAAATGAGCAGTTCTTC.

Here the CDR3 reads CASSPFRDTQYF. The CDR3, as DNA: TGTGCCAGCAGCCCCTTTCGGGATACGCAGTATTTT. The V and J genes are TRBV7-2 and TRBJ2-3; D is ambiguous. Trimming pared 5 bases from V and 6 bases from J, leaving 9 bases between. This CDR3 is 12 amino acids long. Germline V lookup: CDR1 SGHTA, CDR2 FQGNSA.

This clonotype was seen a handful of times. The chain uses TRBV4-3 and TRBJ2-1; D is perhaps TRBD2 (5 bases). The germline V gene has CDR1 LGHNA and CDR2 YSLEER. V was cut by 4 bases and J by 1 base, with 14 bases left in between. The CDR3 spans 16 residues. CDR3 amino acids: CASSRGSRGSYNEQFF. Written as DNA, the CDR3 is TGCGCCAGCAGCCGGGGATCACGGGGATCCTACAATGAGCAGTTCTTC.

The chain has TRBV4-3 and TRBJ2-6; D is undetermined. V lost 1 base and J lost 3, with 16 bases in between. The germline gives CDR1 LGHNA, CDR2 YSLEER. This CDR3 contains 18 residues. This chain's CDR3 is CASSQGLRWPVGANVLTF. CDR3 nucleotides: TGCGCCAGCAGCCAAGGTCTCCGTTGGCCCGTTGGGGCCAACGTCCTGACTTTC.

CDR3 nucleotides: TGCAGCGTTGTCGGGACAGGGGTCTCTGGGGCCAACGTCCTGACTTTC. This gives the protein CSVVGTGVSGANVLTF. The chain recombines TRBV29-1 with TRBJ2-6, with 10 bases fitting TRBD1. Germline trimming cut 4 bases from V and 0 bases from J; bases unmatched to any gene: 3. The CDR3 consists of 16 residues. Germline V gives CDR1 SQVTM, CDR2 ANQGSEA. The full variable domain, rest sourced from reference TRBV29-1 and TRBJ2-6, is SAVISQKPSRDICQRGTSLTIQCQVDSQVTMMFWYRQQPGQSLTLIATANQGSEATYESGFVIDKFPISRPNLTFSTLTVSNMSPEDSSIYLCSVVGTGVSGANVLTFGAGSRLTVL.